This section outlines one T cell receptor (beta chain) sequence together with its context. Its cognate antigen is unknown. The sample belongs to a study of cytomegalovirus exposure and HLA in healthy donors. Whole-study findings and limits: Most TCRs appeared rarely, but some public TCRs recurred in many donors.

Profiling relied on immunoSEQ multiplex PCR, and the TCRdb table lists in-frame clones only, not all of them. The profile shows 150,000 to 200,000 clones, 84% of them singletons. The specimen was PBMCs. The sequence was obtained from a young man in good health and CMV-seropositive.

CDR3 DNA: TGTGCCAGTAGTAATCGTGCCGGGACTAGCGGCTACGAGCAGTACTTC. Amino acid sequence: CASSNRAGTSGYEQYF. The rearrangement links TRBV19 to TRBJ2-7; 11 positions match TRBD2. The CDR3 length is 16 residues. Looked up from germline, CDR1 is LNHDA and CDR2 is SQIVND (reference sequence). Unmatched junction bases numbered 8, after V lost 4 bases and J lost 3 bases. Supplemented by reference TRBV19 and TRBJ2-7, the full variable domain reads DGGITQSPKYLFRKEGQNVTLSCEQNLNHDAMYWYRQDPGQGLRLIYYSQIVNDFQKGDIAEGYSVSREKKESFPLTVTSAQKNPTAFYLCASSNRAGTSGYEQYFGPGTRLTVT.